The T cell receptor (beta chain) described here comes from a study of blood T cell repertoires in COVID-19. Study at large: There were acute and convalescent COVID-19 samples, and they came from the United States, Italy and Spain. The cDNA or gDNA used as material had been derived from T cells, B-cell-depleted T cells, or PBMCs.

This CDR3 has 15 residues. The V end lost 0 bases, the J end lost 1 base, and 9 bases lay between the germline ends. Germline lookup yields CDR1 LGHNA and CDR2 YNFKEQ. This table comes from immunoSEQ multiplex PCR, and its TCRdb copy is limited to in-frame clones, with some not included. This sample has 95,000 or so clones, with approximately 80% found just once. The rearrangement joins TRBV4-2 to TRBJ1-2, with D perhaps TRBD1 (5 bases). The receptor was derived from a human donor in a cohort sampled during active COVID-19. Sequenced sample: peripheral blood. CDR3 DNA sequence: TGTGCCAGCAGCCAAGATTGGGGGGATAACTATGGCTACACCTTC. It yields the protein CASSQDWGDNYGYTF.